This T cell receptor (beta chain) was obtained from a study of blood T cell repertoires in COVID-19. As for the study in general: The samples span acute and convalescent COVID-19 from the United States, Italy and Spain. T cells, B-cell-depleted T cells, or PBMCs provided the cDNA or gDNA that served as material.

Original methodology: Reference gene primers were amplified, and this amplification served to estimate nucleated cell counts. The protocol was immunoSEQ multiplex PCR, while the TCRdb copy is restricted to in-frame clones and leaves out a portion. V, J and clone size derive from that table, while D and trimming were established from the DNA sequence. Found here are under 200,000 clones, approximately 84% of them singletons; the top ten hold 0.85% to 1.2%. This receptor was taken from a middle-aged man with acute or convalescent COVID-19. Material for sequencing was peripheral blood.

For the CDR3, the DNA is TGTGCCACCCGACTCGACCCGGATTCACCCCTCCACTTT. Its translation is CATRLDPDSPLHF. The rearrangement uses TRBV10-3 and TRBJ1-6; D gene uncertain. CDR1 and CDR2 (germline): ENHRY, SYGVKD. V lost 10 bases to trimming and J lost 8 bases, with 15 bases between them. The CDR3 totals 13 residues.